Shown below are 21 T cell receptor beta chains from a single sample sequenced in a study of cytomegalovirus exposure and HLA in healthy donors (dated by TCRdb to between 2016 and 2019). Library prep was done by the immunoSEQ multiplex PCR assay. Held by TCRdb, this immuneACCESS table contains in-frame sequences only and omits some clones. Under half of the omission traces to an unresolved V gene where checked; the cause of the rest is unknown. This sample gives more than 250,000 clones in total; 90% of them show up just once. The ten largest clones add up to approximately 3.1% of the sample. Sequenced sample: PBMCs. Every receptor here comes from a woman younger than 45 in good health and CMV-seronegative.

V and J are TRBV5-5 and TRBJ2-5; D gene ambiguous. The V gene's germline CDR1 is SGHKS and CDR2 YYEKEE (reference sequence). V gave up 0 bases and J gave up 2 bases, with 8 bases separating them. CDR3 length equals 14 residues. The DNA for the CDR3 is TGTGCCAGCAGCTTGGTTACAGTGCAAGAGACCCAGTACTTC. Its protein is CASSLVTVQETQYF.

The count of this clone is one. The chain is built from TRBV11-2 and TRBJ2-2; no reliable D call. V lost 5 bases and J lost 5, with 6 bases in between. In germline, CDR1 is SGHAT, CDR2 FQNNGV. The CDR3 covers 12 residues. The CDR3 coding sequence is TGTGCCAGCAGCCCCGGTACCGGGGAGCTGTTTTTT. Protein product: CASSPGTGELFF. The full variable domain, its missing parts supplied by reference TRBV11-2 and TRBJ2-2, is EAGVAQSPRYKIIEKRQSVAFWCNPISGHATLYWYQQILGQGPKLLIQFQNNGVVDDSQLPKDRFSAERLKGVDSTLKIQPAKLEDSAVYLCASSPGTGELFFGEGSRLTVL.

The chain couples TRBV4-1 to TRBJ1-5; D might be TRBD1 (6 bases). From germline, CDR1 is MGHRA and CDR2 YSYEKL. V was cut by 1 base and J by 4 bases, with 14 bases left in between. The CDR3 spans 16 residues. The CDR3 DNA reads TGCGCCAGCAGCCAAGCTACAGGGAGAGGAAATCAGCCCCAGCATTTT. The encoded protein is CASSQATGRGNQPQHF.

This chain uses TRBV30 with TRBJ2-5; possibly TRBD2 for D (5 bases). Germline V CDR1 and CDR2: GTSNPN, SVGIG (reference sequence). This CDR3 is built from 13 residues. Trimming cost V 2 bases and J 5 bases, with 12 bases left between them. The CDR3, as DNA: TGTGCCTGGAGTCGACGGACTCGGGAGACCCAGTACTTC. Protein sequence: CAWSRRTRETQYF.

The chain links TRBV2 to TRBJ2-2; 14 bases line up with TRBD2. V gave up 6 bases and J gave up 4 bases; unmatched junction bases: 10. CDR1 is SNHLY and CDR2 is FYNNEI in the germline V gene. The CDR3 has 18 amino acids. In nucleotides, the CDR3 is TGTGCCAGCAGCGCCGGACTAGCGGGGGGCCGAGGCACCGGGGAGCTGTTTTTT. It translates to CASSAGLAGGRGTGELFF.

This chain joins TRBV12-2 and TRBJ1-3; TRBD1 is the table's D call, not checked against the DNA. TRBV12-2 is a known pseudogene. The length of the CDR3 is 19 residues. The CDR3 here is CASRPRDSQTTYSGNTIYF. The CDR3 DNA sequence: TGTGCAAGTCGCCCCCGGGACAGCCAAACGACTTACTCTGGAAACACCATATATTTT.

The chain couples TRBV19 to TRBJ2-1; the match to TRBD2 covers 13 bases. CDR3 length: 15 residues. Germline V lookup: CDR1 LNHDA, CDR2 SQIVND (reference sequence). With V trimmed by 6 bases and J by 8 bases, 7 bases remained unmatched. The CDR3 region is CASRILAGGADEQFF. For the CDR3, the DNA is TGTGCCAGTAGGATACTAGCGGGAGGGGCGGATGAGCAGTTCTTC.

The J gene is TRBJ2-1, the V gene TRBV27, with TRBD1 matching 7 bases. J lost 12 bases, V lost 5 bases, and 10 bases had no gene match. This CDR3 region has 13 residues. Germline V CDR1 and CDR2: MNHEY, SMNVEV (reference sequence). The CDR3 spells CASSARQGWLQFF. CDR3 in DNA: TGTGCCAGCAGTGCTCGACAGGGTTGGTTGCAGTTCTTC.

The chain joins TRBV5-1 to TRBJ1-1, with D perhaps TRBD1 (5 bases). Germline V gene data show CDR1 as SGHRS and CDR2 as YFSETQ. V was pared by 4 bases and J by 0 bases, with 10 bases between. This CDR3 has 14 amino acids. CDR3 amino acids: CASSHGTLNTEAFF. The CDR3 bases are TGCGCCAGCAGCCACGGGACTCTGAACACTGAAGCTTTCTTT.

The J gene is TRBJ1-1, the V gene TRBV5-4; 10 positions match TRBD1. The CDR3 extends over 17 amino acids. The J segment lost 1 base and the V segment lost 4 bases, leaving 10 bases of the junction unmatched. Germline-derived CDR1 and CDR2 are SGHNT and YYREEE (reference sequence). The CDR3 coding sequence is TGTGCCAGCAGCATGGGACAGGGGAGCTATGGGAACACTGAAGCTTTCTTT. It translates to CASSMGQGSYGNTEAFF.

The rearrangement uses TRBV19 and TRBJ2-7; D gene ambiguous. The length of the CDR3 is 14 residues. Germline-derived CDR1 and CDR2 are LNHDA and SQIVND (reference sequence). The ends were cut back, 4 bases at V and 0 bases at J, with 10 bases in the middle. The CDR3 loop reads CASSTTDYSYEQYF. The CDR3 DNA is TGTGCCAGTAGTACTACGGATTACTCCTACGAGCAGTACTTC.

The chain uses TRBV28 and TRBJ2-1, with D perhaps being TRBD1 or TRBD2 (5 bases each). CDR1 MDHEN and CDR2 SYDVKM come from the germline V gene. This CDR3 region has 14 residues. Deletions cut 2 bases from V and 6 bases from J, with 11 bases between. The CDR3 spells CASSLTGDGNEQFF. Written as DNA, the CDR3 is TGTGCCAGCAGTTTAACCGGGGACGGCAATGAGCAGTTCTTC.

The CDR3 region is CASSDARGNYNEQFF. The CDR3 nucleotides read TGTGCCAGCAGTGATGCTCGCGGCAACTACAATGAGCAGTTCTTC. This sequence joins TRBV25-1 and TRBJ2-1; D ambiguous. V was trimmed by 3 bases and J by 3 bases, leaving 12 bases between them. Germline lookup yields CDR1 MGHDK and CDR2 SYGVNS. The CDR3 runs 15 residues.

CDR3 bases: TGCGCCAGCAGTCAATTAACGGGAAGGGGACAGCAAGAGACCCAGTACTTC. Amino acid sequence: CASSQLTGRGQQETQYF. The rearrangement uses TRBV23-1 and TRBJ2-5, with 7 nucleotides matching TRBD1. TRBV23-1 is treated as an ORF (open reading frame) with a function not yet certain. The CDR3 runs 17 residues. V lost 1 base and J lost 2; bases outside the gene matches: 10.

This clone appeared a single time. The chain employs TRBV29-1 and TRBJ1-4, with a weak D call TRBD1 (6 bases). Trimming cost V 7 bases and J 4 bases, with 13 bases left between them. This CDR3 spans 13 amino acids. Germline CDR1 reads SQVTM; CDR2 reads ANQGSEA. The CDR3 sequence: CSAMTGDNEKLFF. In nucleotides, the CDR3 is TGCAGCGCTATGACAGGTGATAATGAAAAACTGTTTTTT.

The chain uses TRBV5-4 and TRBJ2-1; TRBD2 agrees at 8 bases. With V trimmed by 2 bases and J by 8 bases, 6 bases remained unmatched. The CDR3 is made up of 14 amino acids. CDR1 and CDR2 from the germline V gene are SGHNT and YYREEE (reference sequence). The chain's CDR3 is CASSFSGTGDEQFF. The CDR3 DNA is TGTGCCAGCAGCTTTAGCGGGACTGGTGATGAGCAGTTCTTC.

The rearrangement links TRBV30 to TRBJ2-6, with D possibly TRBD1 on 6 matching bases. Trimming took off 7 bases at V and 4 bases at J, with 8 bases between the two ends. The CDR3 length is 12 residues. Germline values: CDR1 GTSNPN, CDR2 SVGIG (reference sequence). The CDR3 DNA reads TGTGCCTACACAGGGGGGGCCAACGTCCTGACTTTC. Its translation is CAYTGGANVLTF.

The chain is built from TRBV5-1 and TRBJ1-2; 11 bases are shared with TRBD1. With V trimmed by 5 bases and J by 8 bases, 5 bases remained unmatched. CDR3 length: 13 residues. Germline V gene lookup returns CDR1 SGHRS and CDR2 YFSETQ. CDR3 nucleotides: TGCGCCAGCAGTTCCGGGACAGGGGGAGGCTACACCTTC. Translation: CASSSGTGGGYTF.

This clone was seen repeatedly, ten times or more. V gene TRBV6-1 combines with J gene TRBJ1-5, with a weak D call TRBD1 (6 bases). This CDR3 is built from 15 residues. Per the germline V gene, CDR1 is MNHNS and CDR2 is SASEGT. V lost 3 bases, J lost 6 bases, and 15 bases lay in between. The CDR3 protein is CASSELTGNSQPQHF. In nucleotides, the CDR3 is TGTGCCAGCAGTGAGTTAACAGGGAATTCTCAGCCCCAGCATTTT.

The chain employs TRBV5-4 and TRBJ2-1; weak D call: TRBD2 (6 bases). With 2 bases removed from V and 8 bases from J, the gap between germline ends came to 14 bases. The germline V gene encodes CDR1 SGHNT and CDR2 YYREEE (reference sequence). CDR3 length: 14 residues. CDR3: CASSFFGSYDEQFF. The CDR3 DNA reads as TGTGCCAGCAGCTTCTTCGGGAGTTACGATGAGCAGTTCTTC. The full variable domain, its missing parts supplied by reference TRBV5-4 and TRBJ2-1, is ETGVTQSPTHLIKTRGQQVTLRCSSQSGHNTVSWYQQALGQGPQFIFQYYREEENGRGNFPPRFSGLQFPNYSSELNVNALELDDSALYLCASSFFGSYDEQFFGPGTRLTVL.

This sequence joins TRBV6-4 and TRBJ1-2; 8 bases fit TRBD1. The V segment lost 4 bases and the J segment 6 bases; nucleotides outside the gene matches: 4. The CDR3 contains 13 residues. Germline CDR1 MRHNA, CDR2 SNTAGT. The CDR3 DNA follows: TGTGCCAGCAGTGCCGGACAGGGAAATGGCTACACCTTC. Translation gives CASSAGQGNGYTF.